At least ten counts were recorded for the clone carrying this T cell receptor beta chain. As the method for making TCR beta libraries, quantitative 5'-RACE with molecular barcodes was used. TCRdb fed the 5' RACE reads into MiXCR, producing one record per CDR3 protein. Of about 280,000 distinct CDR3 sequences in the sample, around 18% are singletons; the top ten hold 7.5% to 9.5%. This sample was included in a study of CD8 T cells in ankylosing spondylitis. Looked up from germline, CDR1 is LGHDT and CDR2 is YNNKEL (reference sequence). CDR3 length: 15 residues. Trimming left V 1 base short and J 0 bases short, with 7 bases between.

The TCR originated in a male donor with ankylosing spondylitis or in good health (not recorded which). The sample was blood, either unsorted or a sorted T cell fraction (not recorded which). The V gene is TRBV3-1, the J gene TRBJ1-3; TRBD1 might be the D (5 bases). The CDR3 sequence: CASSQVGTSGNTIYF. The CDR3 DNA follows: TGTGCCAGCAGCCAAGTAGGGACCTCTGGAAACACCATATATTTT.